One sample yielded the 2 T cell receptor beta chains listed below, sequenced in a study of technical replicates of blood from a few donors. The repertoire was sequenced with immunoSEQ multiplex PCR; TCRdb's copy has only in-frame clones and lacks some. The sample has 60,000 to 90,000 clones, 95% to 97% seen once. Sequencing was performed on T cells isolated from PBMCs. All receptors come from a human donor in good health.

The genes are TRBV4-2 and TRBJ2-1, with D perhaps TRBD1 (6 bases). The V end was cut by 4 bases, the J end by 6 bases, with 19 bases between. There are 16 residues in the CDR3. Germline V gives CDR1 LGHNA, CDR2 YNFKEQ. For the CDR3, the DNA is TGTGCCAGCAGCCTATCGGCAGGGGTCCTCACCAATGAGCAGTTCTTC. This translates into CASSLSAGVLTNEQFF.

The gene calls are TRBV30 and TRBJ2-2; a weak D match, TRBD1 (6 bases). The V end lost 2 bases, the J end lost 4 bases, and 11 bases lay between the germline ends. The CDR3 is made up of 14 amino acids. CDR1 GTSNPN and CDR2 SVGIG come from the germline V gene (reference sequence). This chain's CDR3 is CAWSLTGSTGELFF. As DNA, the CDR3 is TGTGCCTGGAGTCTTACAGGGAGCACCGGGGAGCTGTTTTTT.